Presented here are 11 T cell receptor beta chains from one specimen sequenced in a study of cytomegalovirus exposure and HLA in healthy donors. PCR involved 60 Vbeta and 13 Jbeta primers. Profiled with immunoSEQ multiplex PCR; TCRdb holds only in-frame clones, not every one. The data contain just over 150,000 clones, roughly 80% of them singletons. The source material was PBMCs. The origin of the receptors is a woman aged 50 to 60 in good health and CMV-seropositive.

The chain is built from TRBV28 and TRBJ2-7; D may be TRBD1 (5 bases). Trimming took 4 bases from V and 10 from J, leaving 14 bases between them. The CDR3 spans 12 residues. CDR1 is MDHEN and CDR2 is SYDVKM in the germline V gene. The CDR3 loop reads CASSSPTGRQYF. CDR3 bases: TGTGCCAGCAGTTCACCTACAGGCAGACAGTACTTC.

The genes are TRBV9 and TRBJ2-2, with 10 bases identical to TRBD1. V shed 8 bases and J 5 bases; nucleotides not matched to a gene: 6. The CDR3 is 14 amino acids. Germline CDR1 and CDR2: SGDLS and YYNGEE. CDR3 region: CASRGGQGTGELFF. CDR3 DNA sequence: TGTGCCAGTAGAGGGGGACAGGGGACCGGGGAGCTGTTTTTT.

The chain couples TRBV2 to TRBJ2-7, with D hard to call. V was trimmed by 7 bases and J by 3 bases, leaving 10 bases between them. This CDR3 spans 12 amino acids. The germline V gene has CDR1 SNHLY and CDR2 FYNNEI. CDR3 in amino acids: CASTADIYEQYF. CDR3 DNA: TGTGCCAGCACCGCCGACATCTACGAGCAGTACTTC.

The chain recombines TRBV27 with TRBJ2-3; D is possibly TRBD1 (7 bases). Germline V gene sequence: CDR1 MNHEY, CDR2 SMNVEV (reference sequence). CDR3 length: 19 residues. Trimming pared 6 bases from V and 6 bases from J, leaving 31 bases between. In DNA form, the CDR3 reads TGTGCCAGCAGCCCGACAGGGAGGCTTGGGGGGTTGTATAAGGATACGCAGTATTTT. Amino acid sequence: CASSPTGRLGGLYKDTQYF.

J is TRBJ2-7 and V is TRBV27; 8 bases are a match to TRBD1. J gave up 3 bases and V 0 bases, and 1 base lay outside the gene matches. CDR1 is MNHEY, CDR2 SMNVEV, per germline (reference sequence). The CDR3 has 14 residues. CDR3 nucleotides: TGTGCCAGCAGTTTATCCAGGGGGCACTACGAGCAGTACTTC. It specifies CASSLSRGHYEQYF.

The chain employs TRBV6-5 and TRBJ1-3; no definite D call. Per germline, CDR1 MNHEY and CDR2 SVGAGI. The ends were cut back, 0 bases at V and 4 bases at J, with 10 bases in the middle. This CDR3 has 15 residues. CDR3 DNA sequence: TGTGCCAGCAGTTACTCAGCTCCTCCGGGAAACACCATATATTTT. Translation: CASSYSAPPGNTIYF.

The gene calls are TRBV7-2 and TRBJ2-3; 8 bases fit TRBD2. The junction had 7 bases not matched to a gene; V was cut back by 3 bases and J by 5 bases. CDR1 is SGHTA and CDR2 is FQGNSA in the germline V gene. The CDR3 totals 15 residues. CDR3 residues: CASSFTSGRIDTQYF. The CDR3 nucleotides read TGTGCCAGCAGCTTCACTAGCGGCCGAATAGATACGCAGTATTTT.

The chain recombines TRBV27 with TRBJ2-6, with D hard to call. V lost 6 bases, J lost 0 bases, and 3 bases lay in between. The germline V gene encodes CDR1 MNHEY and CDR2 SMNVEV (reference sequence). This CDR3 spans 13 amino acids. The CDR3 loop is CASSLSGANVLTF. CDR3 in DNA: TGTGCCAGCAGCCTCTCTGGGGCCAACGTCCTGACTTTC.

The J gene is TRBJ2-2, the V gene TRBV5-6, with D perhaps matching TRBD1 (7 bases). Germline V CDR1 and CDR2: SGHDT, YYEEEE. The CDR3 has 19 residues. V was shortened by 7 bases and J by 2 bases, with 27 bases between the two germline ends. The CDR3 is CASRPAPNGGQQNTGELFF. The DNA for the CDR3 is TGTGCCAGCCGCCCAGCGCCCAACGGGGGACAGCAAAACACCGGGGAGCTGTTTTTT. Full variable domain (remainder filled in from reference TRBV5-6 and TRBJ2-2): DAGVTQSPTHLIKTRGQQVTLRCSPKSGHDTVSWYQQALGQGPQFIFQYYEEEERQRGNFPDRFSGHQFPNYSSELNVNALLLGDSALYLCASRPAPNGGQQNTGELFFGEGSRLTVL.

The rearrangement joins TRBV7-9 to TRBJ1-1; unclear D gene. V lost 5 bases, J lost 6 bases, and 13 bases lay in between. The CDR3 is 13 residues long. Germline V gene sequence: CDR1 SEHNR, CDR2 FQNEAQ (reference sequence). The CDR3: CASSPGGRAEAFF. The CDR3 DNA is TGTGCCAGCAGCCCGGGAGGGAGGGCTGAAGCTTTCTTT.

The chain is built from TRBV14 and TRBJ2-1; unclear D gene. The CDR3 length is 15 residues. Germline CDR1 is SGHDN and CDR2 is FVKESK. The V end was cut by 5 bases, the J end by 2 bases, with 13 bases between. The chain's CDR3 is CASSLINATYNEQFF. CDR3 in DNA: TGTGCCAGCAGCTTAATCAACGCGACCTACAATGAGCAGTTCTTC. The full variable domain, its missing parts supplied by reference TRBV14 and TRBJ2-1, is EAGVTQFPSHSVIEKGQTVTLRCDPISGHDNLYWYRRVMGKEIKFLLHFVKESKQDESGMPNNRFLAERTGGTYSTLKVQPAELEDSGVYFCASSLINATYNEQFFGPGTRLTVL.